The sequence of this T cell receptor (beta chain) was determined in a study of PD-1 blockade in classical Hodgkin lymphoma. The table came from immunoSEQ multiplex PCR; TCRdb's copy has only in-frame clones and leaves some out. The sample includes some 90,000 clones, about 83% seen only once; the top ten take about a sixth. Described time point: cycle 4 day 1 (C4D1), after more than five weeks of nivolumab. Relapse was seen in all patients after autologous stem cell transplantation, and brentuximab vedotin exposure was variable. This CDR3 region has 14 residues. Germline lookup yields CDR1 LNHNV and CDR2 YYDKDF (reference sequence). Trimming took 8 bases from V and 3 from J; bases not matched to a gene: 8.

This receptor was taken from a human donor with classical Hodgkin lymphoma. Sequencing was performed on peripheral blood mononuclear cells (PBMCs), taken before the fourth cycle of nivolumab. This rearrangement joins TRBV15 to TRBJ2-5; 8 bases are shared with TRBD2. This CDR3 reads CATEDGLAKETQYF. The DNA for the CDR3 is TGTGCCACCGAAGACGGACTAGCAAAAGAGACCCAGTACTTC.